A single T cell receptor beta chain is shown here with its context. As yet, its antigen is unknown. The CDR3 is made up of 11 amino acids. V was cut by 4 bases and J by 8 bases, with 9 bases left in between. Per germline, CDR1 DFQATT and CDR2 SNEGSKA (reference sequence). The data originate from a study of identical twins. The study, taken as a whole, reports: Twins shared out-of-frame alpha sequences with excess low generation probability.

TCRdb independently ran MiXCR on the 5' RACE reads; one entry per CDR3 protein. The table records about 520,000 distinct CDR3 sequences, roughly a fifth of them present only once. These data also formed part of another study, on T cells expressing NK-cell markers. That study reports: The authors applied an anti-gamma-delta TCR antibody in several experiments, and it restricted sorting to alpha-beta TCR T cells. Topping the CD3+CD56-NKG2C+ fraction as well were these clonotypes, in a few donors.

J is TRBJ1-3 and V is TRBV20-1; unclear D gene. Sequencing input: CD4+ T cells sorted from blood. The clonotype originates from a woman aged 18 to 35 in good health. Here the CDR3 reads CSATNPDTIYF. The CDR3 DNA follows: TGCAGTGCTACGAATCCCGACACCATATATTTT.